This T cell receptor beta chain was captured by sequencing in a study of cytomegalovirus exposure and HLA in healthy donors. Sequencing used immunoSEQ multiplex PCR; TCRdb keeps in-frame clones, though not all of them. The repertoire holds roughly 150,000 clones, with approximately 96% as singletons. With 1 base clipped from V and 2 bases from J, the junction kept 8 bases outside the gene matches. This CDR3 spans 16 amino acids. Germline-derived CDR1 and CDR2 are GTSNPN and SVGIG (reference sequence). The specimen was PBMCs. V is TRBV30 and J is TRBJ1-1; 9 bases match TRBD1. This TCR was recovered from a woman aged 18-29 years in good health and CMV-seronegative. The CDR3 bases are TGTGCCTGGAGTGCCGGGACAGGGAGGAGAAACACTGAAGCTTTCTTT. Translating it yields CAWSAGTGRRNTEAFF.